This T cell receptor (beta chain) emerged from a study of T cell responses to AZD1222 COVID-19 vaccine. Study conclusions and caveats: Repertoires were sampled only after the peak T cell response. Elevations in Spike-specific TCR breadth and depth followed administration of two AZD1222 doses. Among spike-specific TCRs, nearly half reportedly target unmutated variant regions.

Clones were read by immunoSEQ multiplex PCR, and TCRdb kept only the in-frame ones, dropping some. This table has about 84,000 clones, approximately 90% appearing once. Note on this clone: Its matching antigen is unknown.

The source of this sequence is an adult in good health. The sample in question was peripheral blood, obtained on day 0 of AZD1222 vaccination.

CDR3 protein: CASTPGLGTDTQYF. The CDR3 DNA sequence: TGTGCCAGCACCCCGGGACTCGGCACAGATACGCAGTATTTT. J is TRBJ2-3 and V is TRBV7-8; the D gene is possibly TRBD2 (6 bases). The germline CDR1 and CDR2 sequences are SGHVS and FQNEAQ. The CDR3 runs to 14 residues. Trimming took off 7 bases at V and 1 base at J, with 12 bases between the two ends.